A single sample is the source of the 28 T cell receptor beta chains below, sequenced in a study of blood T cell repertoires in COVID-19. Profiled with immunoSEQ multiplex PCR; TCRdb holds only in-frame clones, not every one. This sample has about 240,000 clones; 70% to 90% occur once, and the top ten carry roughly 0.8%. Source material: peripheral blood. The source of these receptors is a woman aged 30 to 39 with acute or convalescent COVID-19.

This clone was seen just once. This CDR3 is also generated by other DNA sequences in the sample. In nucleotides, the CDR3 is TGTGCCAGTAGTACCGAGGGGAGGAATGAAAAACTGTTTTTT. This codes for CASSTEGRNEKLFF. The chain has TRBV19 and TRBJ1-4, with D maybe TRBD1 (5 bases). Per germline, CDR1 LNHDA and CDR2 SQIVND (reference sequence). Trimming left V 4 bases short and J 5 bases short, with 11 bases between. The CDR3 has 14 residues.

CDR3 region: CASSDLSDEQFF. Here the CDR3 DNA reads TGTGCCAGCAGTGATTTGAGTGATGAGCAGTTCTTC. The rearrangement uses TRBV2 and TRBJ2-1; D is ambiguous. The CDR3 extends over 12 amino acids. Per germline, CDR1 SNHLY and CDR2 FYNNEI. V lost 3 bases to trimming and J lost 8 bases, with 8 bases between them. Using reference TRBV2 and TRBJ2-1 for the parts outside the CDR3, the full variable domain is EPEVTQTPSHQVTQMGQEVILRCVPISNHLYFYWYRQILGQKVEFLVSFYNNEISEKSEIFDDQFSVERPDGSNFTLKIRSTKLEDSAMYFCASSDLSDEQFFGPGTRLTVL.

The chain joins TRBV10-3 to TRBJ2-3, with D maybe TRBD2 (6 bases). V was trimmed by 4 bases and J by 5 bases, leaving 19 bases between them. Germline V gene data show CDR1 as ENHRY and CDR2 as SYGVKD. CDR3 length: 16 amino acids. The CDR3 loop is CAISGRGELRGDTQYF. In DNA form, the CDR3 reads TGTGCCATCAGTGGGCGGGGCGAACTCCGGGGAGATACGCAGTATTTT.

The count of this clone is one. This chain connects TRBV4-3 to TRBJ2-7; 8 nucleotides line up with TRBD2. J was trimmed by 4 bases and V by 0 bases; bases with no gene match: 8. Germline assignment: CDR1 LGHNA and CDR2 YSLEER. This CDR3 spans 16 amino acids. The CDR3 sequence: CASSQEAAGTRYEQYF. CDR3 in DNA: TGCGCCAGCAGCCAAGAGGCAGCAGGGACTAGATACGAGCAGTACTTC.

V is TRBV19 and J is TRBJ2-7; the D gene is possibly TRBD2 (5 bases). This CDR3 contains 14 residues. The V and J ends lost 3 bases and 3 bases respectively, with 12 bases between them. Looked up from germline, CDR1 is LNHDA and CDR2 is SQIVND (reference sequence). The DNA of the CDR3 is TGTGCCAGTAGTATTACGGGATGGGACTACGAGCAGTACTTC. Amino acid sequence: CASSITGWDYEQYF.

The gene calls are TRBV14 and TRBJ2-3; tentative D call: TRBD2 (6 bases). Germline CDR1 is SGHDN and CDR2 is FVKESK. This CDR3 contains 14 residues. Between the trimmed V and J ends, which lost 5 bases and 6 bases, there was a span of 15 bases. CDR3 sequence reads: CASSVGSQRDTQYF. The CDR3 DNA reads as TGTGCCAGCAGCGTCGGGAGCCAACGGGATACGCAGTATTTT.

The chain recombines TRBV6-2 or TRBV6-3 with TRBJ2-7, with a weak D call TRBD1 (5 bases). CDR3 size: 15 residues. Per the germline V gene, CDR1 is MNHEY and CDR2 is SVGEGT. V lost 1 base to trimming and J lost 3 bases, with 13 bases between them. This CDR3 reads CASSYLQGLIYEQYF. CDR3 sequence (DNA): TGTGCCAGCAGTTACTTGCAGGGCTTAATCTACGAGCAGTACTTC.

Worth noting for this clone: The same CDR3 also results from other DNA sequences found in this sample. The CDR3 is CSASPGVGQPQHF. The CDR3, as DNA: TGCAGTGCTAGTCCGGGAGTCGGTCAGCCCCAGCATTTT. The gene calls are TRBV20-1 and TRBJ1-5, with D unclear. CDR3 length equals 13 residues. Germline V gene sequence: CDR1 DFQATT, CDR2 SNEGSKA (reference sequence). Trimming shortened V by 3 bases and J by 6 bases, and 12 bases separated the two germline ends.

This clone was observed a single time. The CDR3 loop reads CASSLGLAGINEQFF. The CDR3 coding sequence is TGCGCCAGCAGCCTAGGTCTAGCGGGGATCAATGAGCAGTTCTTC. The gene calls are TRBV4-3 and TRBJ2-1; TRBD2 matches 9 bases. V trimming: 4 bases; J trimming: 6 bases; junction bases outside the gene matches: 7. Germline values: CDR1 LGHNA, CDR2 YSLEER. The CDR3 is made up of 15 amino acids.

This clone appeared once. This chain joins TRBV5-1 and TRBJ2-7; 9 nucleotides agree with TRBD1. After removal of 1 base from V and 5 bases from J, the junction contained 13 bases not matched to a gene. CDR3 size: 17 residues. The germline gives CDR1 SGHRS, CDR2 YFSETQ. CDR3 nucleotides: TGCGCCAGCAGCTTGTTTCCCTACAGGGGGCTCATCGACGAGCAGTACTTC. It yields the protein CASSLFPYRGLIDEQYF. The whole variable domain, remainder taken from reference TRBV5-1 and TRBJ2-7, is KAGVTQTPRYLIKTRGQQVTLSCSPISGHRSVSWYQQTPGQGLQFLFEYFSETQRNKGNFPGRFSGRQFSNSRSEMNVSTLELGDSALYLCASSLFPYRGLIDEQYFGPGTRLTVT.

As DNA, the CDR3 is TGTGCCAGCAGCCGAATCCGGGACTCTCTCTACGAGCAGTACTTC. Amino acids: CASSRIRDSLYEQYF. The chain recombines TRBV3-1 (or the pseudogene TRBV3-2) with TRBJ2-7; D perhaps matches TRBD2 (6 bases). Deletions cut 4 bases from V and 3 bases from J, with 16 bases between. There are 15 residues in the CDR3. Per the germline V gene, CDR1 is LGHDT and CDR2 is YNNKEL (reference sequence).

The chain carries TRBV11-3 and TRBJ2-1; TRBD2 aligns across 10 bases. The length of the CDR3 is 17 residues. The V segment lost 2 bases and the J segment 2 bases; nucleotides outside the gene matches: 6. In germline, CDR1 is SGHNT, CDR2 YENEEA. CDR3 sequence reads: CASSLFGLAGAYNEQFF. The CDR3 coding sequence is TGTGCCAGCAGCTTATTTGGGCTAGCGGGGGCCTACAATGAGCAGTTCTTC.

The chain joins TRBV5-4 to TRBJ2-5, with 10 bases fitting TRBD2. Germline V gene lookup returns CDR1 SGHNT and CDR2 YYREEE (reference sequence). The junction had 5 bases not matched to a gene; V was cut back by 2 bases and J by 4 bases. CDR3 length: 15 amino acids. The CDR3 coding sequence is TGTGCCAGCAGCTTTGGGCTAGCGGGAGCAGAGACCCAGTACTTC. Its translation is CASSFGLAGAETQYF.

In DNA form, the CDR3 reads TGTGCCAGCAGTTTCTCTCTCGGGACAGGAGGCTACGAGCAGTACTTC. Translating it yields CASSFSLGTGGYEQYF. The rearrangement uses TRBV27 and TRBJ2-7; 8 bases fit TRBD1. The germline V gene has CDR1 MNHEY and CDR2 SMNVEV (reference sequence). The CDR3 covers 16 residues. V lost 3 bases, J lost 3 bases, and 10 bases stayed unmatched.

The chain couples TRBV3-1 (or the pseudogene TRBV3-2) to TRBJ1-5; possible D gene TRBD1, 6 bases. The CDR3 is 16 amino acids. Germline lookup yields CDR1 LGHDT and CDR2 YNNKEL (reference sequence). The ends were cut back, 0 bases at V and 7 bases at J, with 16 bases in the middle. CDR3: CASSQEGGSTGQPQHF. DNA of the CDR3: TGTGCCAGCAGCCAAGAAGGGGGTTCAACGGGGCAGCCCCAGCATTTT.

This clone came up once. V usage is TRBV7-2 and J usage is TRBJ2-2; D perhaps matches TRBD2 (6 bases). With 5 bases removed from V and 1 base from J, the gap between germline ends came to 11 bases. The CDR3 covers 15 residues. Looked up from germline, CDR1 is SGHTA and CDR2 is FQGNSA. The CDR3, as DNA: TGTGCCAGCAGCCGTAGAGCGGGGAACACCGGGGAGCTGTTTTTT. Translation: CASSRRAGNTGELFF.

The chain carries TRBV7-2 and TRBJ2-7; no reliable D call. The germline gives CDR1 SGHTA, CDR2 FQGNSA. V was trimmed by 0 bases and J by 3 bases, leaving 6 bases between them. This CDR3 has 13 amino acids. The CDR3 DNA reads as TGTGCCAGCAGCTTAGCGCCTAACTACGAGCAGTACTTC. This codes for CASSLAPNYEQYF.

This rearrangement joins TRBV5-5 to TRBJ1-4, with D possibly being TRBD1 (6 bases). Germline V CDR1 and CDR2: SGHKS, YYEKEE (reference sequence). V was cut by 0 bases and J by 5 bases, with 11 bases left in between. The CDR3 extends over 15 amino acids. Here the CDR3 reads CASSLEQGRNEKLFF. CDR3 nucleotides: TGTGCCAGCAGCTTGGAGCAGGGGAGAAATGAAAAACTGTTTTTT.

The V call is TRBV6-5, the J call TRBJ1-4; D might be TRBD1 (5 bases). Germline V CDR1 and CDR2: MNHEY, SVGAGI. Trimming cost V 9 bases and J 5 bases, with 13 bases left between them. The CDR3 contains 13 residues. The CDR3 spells CASARAGNEKLFF. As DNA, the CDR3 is TGTGCCAGTGCCAGGGCAGGGAATGAAAAACTGTTTTTT.

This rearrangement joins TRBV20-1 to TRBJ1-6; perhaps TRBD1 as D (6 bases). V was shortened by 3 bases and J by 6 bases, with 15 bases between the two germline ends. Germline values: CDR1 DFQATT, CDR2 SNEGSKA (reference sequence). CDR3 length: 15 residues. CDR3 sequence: CSASNQGRGNSPLHF. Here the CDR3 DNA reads TGCAGTGCTAGTAATCAGGGCAGGGGTAATTCACCCCTCCACTTT.

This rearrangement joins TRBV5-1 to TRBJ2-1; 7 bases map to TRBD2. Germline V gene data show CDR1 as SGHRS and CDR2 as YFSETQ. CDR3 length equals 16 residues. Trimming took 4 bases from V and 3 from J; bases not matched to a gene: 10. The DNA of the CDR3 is TGCGCCAGCAGCCAGTCCACTAGCGCGATCTACAATGAGCAGTTCTTC. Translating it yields CASSQSTSAIYNEQFF.

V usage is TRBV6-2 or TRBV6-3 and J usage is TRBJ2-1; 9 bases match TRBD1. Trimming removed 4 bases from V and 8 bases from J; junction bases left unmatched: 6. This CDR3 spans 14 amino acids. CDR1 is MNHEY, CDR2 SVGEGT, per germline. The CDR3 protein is CASSSYRDRDEQFF. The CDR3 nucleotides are TGTGCCAGCAGTTCATACCGGGACAGGGATGAGCAGTTCTTC.

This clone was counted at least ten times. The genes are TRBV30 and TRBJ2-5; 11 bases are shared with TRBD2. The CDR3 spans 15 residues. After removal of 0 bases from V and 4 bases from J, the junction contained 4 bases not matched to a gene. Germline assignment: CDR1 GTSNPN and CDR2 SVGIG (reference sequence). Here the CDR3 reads CAWSVLAGVGETQYF. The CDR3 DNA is TGTGCCTGGAGTGTACTAGCGGGAGTTGGAGAGACCCAGTACTTC.

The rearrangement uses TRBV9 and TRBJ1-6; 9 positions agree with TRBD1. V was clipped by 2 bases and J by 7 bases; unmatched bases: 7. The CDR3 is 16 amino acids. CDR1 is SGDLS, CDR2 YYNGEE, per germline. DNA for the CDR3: TGTGCCAGCAGCGTTCGACCGGGACAGGGAAATTCACCCCTCCACTTT. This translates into CASSVRPGQGNSPLHF.

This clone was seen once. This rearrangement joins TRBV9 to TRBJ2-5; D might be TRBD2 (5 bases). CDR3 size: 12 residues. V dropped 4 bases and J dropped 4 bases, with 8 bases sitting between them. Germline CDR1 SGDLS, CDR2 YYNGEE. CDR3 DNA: TGTGCCAGCAGCAGTCGGGGAGAGACCCAGTACTTC. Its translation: CASSSRGETQYF.

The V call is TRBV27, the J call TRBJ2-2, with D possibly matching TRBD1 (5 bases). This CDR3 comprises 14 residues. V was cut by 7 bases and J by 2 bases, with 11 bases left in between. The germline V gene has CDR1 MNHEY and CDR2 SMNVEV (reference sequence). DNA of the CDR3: TGTGCCAGCACCCGGCAGGGCAACACCGGGGAGCTGTTTTTT. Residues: CASTRQGNTGELFF.

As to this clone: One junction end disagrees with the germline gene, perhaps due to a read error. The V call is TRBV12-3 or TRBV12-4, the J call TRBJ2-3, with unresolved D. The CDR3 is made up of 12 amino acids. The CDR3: CASSPYTDAQYF. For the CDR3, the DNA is TGTGCCAGCAGTCCATACACAGATGCGCAGTATTTT.

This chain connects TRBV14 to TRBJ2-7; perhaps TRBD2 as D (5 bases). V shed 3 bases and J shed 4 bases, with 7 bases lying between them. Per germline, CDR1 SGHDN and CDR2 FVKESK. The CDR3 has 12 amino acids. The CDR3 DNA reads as TGTGCCAGCAGCCAGGACTTTTACGAGCAGTACTTC. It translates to CASSQDFYEQYF.